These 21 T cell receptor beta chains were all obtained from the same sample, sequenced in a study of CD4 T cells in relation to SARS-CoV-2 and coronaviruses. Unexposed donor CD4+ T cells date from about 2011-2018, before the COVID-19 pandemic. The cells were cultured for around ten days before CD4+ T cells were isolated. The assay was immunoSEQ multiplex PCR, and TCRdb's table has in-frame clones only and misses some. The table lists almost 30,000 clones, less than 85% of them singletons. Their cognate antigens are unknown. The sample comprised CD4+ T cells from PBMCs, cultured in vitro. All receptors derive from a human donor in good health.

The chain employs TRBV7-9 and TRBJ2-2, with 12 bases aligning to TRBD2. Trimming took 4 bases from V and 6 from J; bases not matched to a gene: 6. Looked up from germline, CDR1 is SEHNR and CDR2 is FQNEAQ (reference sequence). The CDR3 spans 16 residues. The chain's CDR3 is CASSYRLAGDPGELFF. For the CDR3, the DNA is TGTGCCAGCAGCTACAGACTAGCGGGAGACCCCGGGGAGCTGTTTTTT. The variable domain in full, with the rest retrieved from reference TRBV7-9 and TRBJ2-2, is DTGVSQNPRHKITKRGQNVTFRCDPISEHNRLYWYRQTLGQGPEFLTYFQNEAQLEKSRLLSDRFSAERPKGSFSTLEIQRTEQGDSAMYLCASSYRLAGDPGELFFGEGSRLTVL.

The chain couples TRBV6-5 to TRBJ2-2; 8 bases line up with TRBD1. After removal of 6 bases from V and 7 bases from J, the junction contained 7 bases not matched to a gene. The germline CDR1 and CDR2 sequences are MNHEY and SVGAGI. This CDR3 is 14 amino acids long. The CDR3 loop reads CASSLDRAGGELFF. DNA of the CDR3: TGTGCCAGCAGCCTGGACAGGGCGGGCGGGGAGCTGTTTTTT.

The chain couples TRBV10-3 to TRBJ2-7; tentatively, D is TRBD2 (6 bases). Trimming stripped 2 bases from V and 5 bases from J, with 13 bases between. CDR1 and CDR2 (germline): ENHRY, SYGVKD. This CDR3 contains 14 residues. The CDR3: CAISEGQEGHEQYF. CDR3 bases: TGTGCCATCAGTGAGGGGCAGGAGGGCCACGAGCAGTACTTC.

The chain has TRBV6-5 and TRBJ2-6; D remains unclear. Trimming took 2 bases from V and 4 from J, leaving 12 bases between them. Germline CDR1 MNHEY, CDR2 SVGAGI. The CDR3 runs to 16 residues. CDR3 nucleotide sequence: TGTGCCAGCAGTTACCTCCGGCTAGTAGGGGCCAACGTCCTGACTTTC. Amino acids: CASSYLRLVGANVLTF.

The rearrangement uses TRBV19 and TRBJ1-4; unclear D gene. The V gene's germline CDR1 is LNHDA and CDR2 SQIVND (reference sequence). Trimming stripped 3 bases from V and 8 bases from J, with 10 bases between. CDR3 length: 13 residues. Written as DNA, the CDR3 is TGTGCCAGTAGTATGGGCCAGGAGGAAAAACTGTTTTTT. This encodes CASSMGQEEKLFF.

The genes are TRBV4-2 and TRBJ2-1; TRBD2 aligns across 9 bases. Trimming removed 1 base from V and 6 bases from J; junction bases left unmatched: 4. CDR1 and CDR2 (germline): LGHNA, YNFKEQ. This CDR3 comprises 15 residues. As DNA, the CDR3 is TGTGCCAGCAGCCAAGCGACTAGCGGATTCAATGAGCAGTTCTTC. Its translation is CASSQATSGFNEQFF.

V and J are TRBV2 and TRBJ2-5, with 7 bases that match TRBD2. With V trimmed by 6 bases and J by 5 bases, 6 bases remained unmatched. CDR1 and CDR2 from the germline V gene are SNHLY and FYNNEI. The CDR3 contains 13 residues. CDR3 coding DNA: TGTGCCAGCAGCACTAGCGTGTCGGAGACCCAGTACTTC. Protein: CASSTSVSETQYF.

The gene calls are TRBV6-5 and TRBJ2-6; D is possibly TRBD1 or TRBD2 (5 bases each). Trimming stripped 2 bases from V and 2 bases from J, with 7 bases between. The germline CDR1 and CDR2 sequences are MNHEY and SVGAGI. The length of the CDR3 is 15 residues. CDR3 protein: CASSYGGTGANVLTF. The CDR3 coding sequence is TGTGCCAGCAGTTACGGGGGTACTGGGGCCAACGTCCTGACTTTC.

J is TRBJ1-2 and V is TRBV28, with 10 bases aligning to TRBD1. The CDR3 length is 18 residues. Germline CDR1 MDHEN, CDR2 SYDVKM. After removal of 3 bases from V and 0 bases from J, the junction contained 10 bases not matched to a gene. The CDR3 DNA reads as TGTGCCAGCAGTTTCGGGACAGGGGACTTTTCTGCTAACTATGGCTACACCTTC. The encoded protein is CASSFGTGDFSANYGYTF.

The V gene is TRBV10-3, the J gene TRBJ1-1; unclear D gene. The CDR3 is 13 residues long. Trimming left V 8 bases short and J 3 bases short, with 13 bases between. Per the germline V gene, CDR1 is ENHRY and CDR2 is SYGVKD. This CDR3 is CAIRPVSDTEAFF. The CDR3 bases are TGTGCCATCCGACCGGTTTCGGACACTGAAGCTTTCTTT.

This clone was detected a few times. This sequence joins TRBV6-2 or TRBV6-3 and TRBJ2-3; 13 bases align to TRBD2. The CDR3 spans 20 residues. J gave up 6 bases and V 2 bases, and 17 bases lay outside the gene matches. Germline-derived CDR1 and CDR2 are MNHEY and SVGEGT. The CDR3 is CASSYRQGAPGLAGVDTQYF. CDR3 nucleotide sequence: TGTGCCAGCAGTTACCGACAGGGGGCGCCCGGACTAGCGGGAGTGGATACGCAGTATTTT.

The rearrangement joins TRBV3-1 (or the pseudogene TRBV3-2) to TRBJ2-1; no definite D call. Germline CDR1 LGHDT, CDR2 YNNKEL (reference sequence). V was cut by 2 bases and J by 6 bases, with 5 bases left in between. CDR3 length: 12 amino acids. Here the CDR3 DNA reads TGTGCCAGCAGCCAACGTAGCAATGAGCAGTTCTTC. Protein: CASSQRSNEQFF.

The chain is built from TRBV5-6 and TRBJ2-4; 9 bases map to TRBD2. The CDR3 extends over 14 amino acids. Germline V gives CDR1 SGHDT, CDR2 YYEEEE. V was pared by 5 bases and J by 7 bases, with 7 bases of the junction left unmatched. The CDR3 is CASSWGTSFNIQYF. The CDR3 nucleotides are TGTGCCAGCAGTTGGGGGACTAGCTTTAACATTCAGTACTTC.

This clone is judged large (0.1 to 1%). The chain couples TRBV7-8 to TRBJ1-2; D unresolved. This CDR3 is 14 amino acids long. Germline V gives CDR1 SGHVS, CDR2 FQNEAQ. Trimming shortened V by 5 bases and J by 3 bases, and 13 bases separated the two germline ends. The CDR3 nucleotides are TGTGCCAGCAGCCCCCGGGAGGGCGACTATGGCTACACCTTC. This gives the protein CASSPREGDYGYTF.

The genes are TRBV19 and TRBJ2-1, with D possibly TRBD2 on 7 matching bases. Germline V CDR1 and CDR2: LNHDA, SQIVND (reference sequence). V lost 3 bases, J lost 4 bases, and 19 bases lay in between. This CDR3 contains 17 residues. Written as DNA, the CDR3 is TGTGCCAGTAGTATCACACATGGGGGGGGCCGGTACAATGAGCAGTTCTTC. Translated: CASSITHGGGRYNEQFF.

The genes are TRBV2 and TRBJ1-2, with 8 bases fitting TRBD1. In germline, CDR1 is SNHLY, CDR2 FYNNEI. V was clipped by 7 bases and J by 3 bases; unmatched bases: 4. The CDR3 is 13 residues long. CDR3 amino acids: CASKMTGDYGYTF. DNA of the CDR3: TGTGCCAGCAAAATGACAGGGGACTATGGCTACACCTTC.

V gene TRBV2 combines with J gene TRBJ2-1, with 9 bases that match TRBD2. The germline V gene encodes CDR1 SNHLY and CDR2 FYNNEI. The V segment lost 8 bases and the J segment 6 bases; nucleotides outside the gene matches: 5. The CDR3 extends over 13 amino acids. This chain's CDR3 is CASVRGGRNEQFF. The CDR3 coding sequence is TGTGCCAGCGTGCGGGGGGGCCGCAATGAGCAGTTCTTC.

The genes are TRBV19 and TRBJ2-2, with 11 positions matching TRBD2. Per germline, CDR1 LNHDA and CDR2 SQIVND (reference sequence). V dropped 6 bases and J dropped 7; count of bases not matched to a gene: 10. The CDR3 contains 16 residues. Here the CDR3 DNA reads TGTGCCAGTAGGGTACTAGCGGGAGCGGCGGGCGGGGAGCTGTTTTTT. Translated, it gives CASRVLAGAAGGELFF.

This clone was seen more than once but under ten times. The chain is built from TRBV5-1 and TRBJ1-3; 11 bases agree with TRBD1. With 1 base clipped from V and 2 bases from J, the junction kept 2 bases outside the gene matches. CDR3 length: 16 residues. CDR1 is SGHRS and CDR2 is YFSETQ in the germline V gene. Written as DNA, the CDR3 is TGCGCCAGCAGCTTGTCGGGACAGGGGGCTGGAAACACCATATATTTT. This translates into CASSLSGQGAGNTIYF. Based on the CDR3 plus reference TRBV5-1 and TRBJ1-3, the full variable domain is KAGVTQTPRYLIKTRGQQVTLSCSPISGHRSVSWYQQTPGQGLQFLFEYFSETQRNKGNFPGRFSGRQFSNSRSEMNVSTLELGDSALYLCASSLSGQGAGNTIYFGEGSWLTVV.

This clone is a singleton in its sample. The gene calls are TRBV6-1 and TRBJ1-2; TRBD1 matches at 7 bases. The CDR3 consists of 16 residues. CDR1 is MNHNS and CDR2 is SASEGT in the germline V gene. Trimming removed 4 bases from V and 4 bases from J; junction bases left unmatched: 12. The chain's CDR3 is CASSAPWGQLSYGYTF. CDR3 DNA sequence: TGTGCCAGCAGTGCACCATGGGGACAGCTTTCCTATGGCTACACCTTC.

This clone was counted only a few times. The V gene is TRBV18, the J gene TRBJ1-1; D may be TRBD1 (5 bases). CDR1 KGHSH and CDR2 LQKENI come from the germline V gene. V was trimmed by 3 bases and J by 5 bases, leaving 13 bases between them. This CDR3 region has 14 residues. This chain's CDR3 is CASSPSTVSTEAFF. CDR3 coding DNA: TGTGCCAGCTCACCCTCGACAGTTAGTACTGAAGCTTTCTTT.